Below, 29 T cell receptor beta chains from the same sample are listed, as sequenced in a study of sequential checkpoint blockade in melanoma. Repertoires were generated with immunoSEQ multiplex PCR, while TCRdb's copy carries only in-frame clones and drops some. This sample has about 11,000 clones, with around 73% found just once. The treatment denotes: randomized to nivolumab then ipilimumab (arm A) or the reverse (arm B). The sample consisted of CD8+ T cells sorted from blood (inferred from file names), taken from a patient given nivolumab and ipilimumab in sequence. The receptors come from a human donor with melanoma.

The chain couples TRBV5-6 to TRBJ2-1, with 15 bases identical to TRBD2. This CDR3 region has 15 residues. V shed 3 bases, J shed 8 bases, and the junction held 3 bases outside the gene matches. CDR1 and CDR2 (germline): SGHDT, YYEEEE. CDR3 region: CASSWGTSGGYEQFF. CDR3 coding DNA: TGTGCCAGCAGCTGGGGGACTAGCGGGGGGTATGAGCAGTTCTTC.

This chain connects TRBV5-1 to TRBJ1-4, with D maybe TRBD1 (5 bases). CDR1 is SGHRS and CDR2 is YFSETQ in the germline V gene. The CDR3 consists of 13 residues. Trimming took 0 bases from V and 5 from J, leaving 5 bases between them. DNA of the CDR3: TGCGCCAGCAGCTTGGCAGGGAATGAAAAACTGTTTTTT. Its translation: CASSLAGNEKLFF. Based on the CDR3 plus reference TRBV5-1 and TRBJ1-4, the full variable domain is KAGVTQTPRYLIKTRGQQVTLSCSPISGHRSVSWYQQTPGQGLQFLFEYFSETQRNKGNFPGRFSGRQFSNSRSEMNVSTLELGDSALYLCASSLAGNEKLFFGSGTQLSVL.

The chain's CDR3 is CASSFSTRTEAFF. In nucleotides, the CDR3 is TGTGCCAGCAGTTTTAGTACTAGAACTGAAGCTTTCTTT. The chain couples TRBV28 to TRBJ1-1; D uncertain. The CDR3 covers 13 residues. Trimming cost V 3 bases and J 5 bases, with 10 bases left between them. Germline assignment: CDR1 MDHEN and CDR2 SYDVKM. The full variable domain, with the rest looked up from reference TRBV28 and TRBJ1-1, is DVKVTQSSRYLVKRTGEKVFLECVQDMDHENMFWYRQDPGLGLRLIYFSYDVKMKEKGDIPEGYSVSREKKERFSLILESASTNQTSMYLCASSFSTRTEAFFGQGTRLTVV.

The chain couples TRBV7-8 to TRBJ2-3; D is perhaps TRBD2 (5 bases). CDR1 SGHVS and CDR2 FQNEAQ come from the germline V gene. V was pared by 4 bases and J by 5 bases, with 13 bases between. The CDR3 runs 14 residues. The CDR3 region has the DNA TGTGCCAGCAGCTCGCGGAGCGGATTAGATACGCAGTATTTT. Translating gives CASSSRSGLDTQYF.

This clone is labeled medium-sized. The rearrangement links TRBV5-4 to TRBJ1-2; D is perhaps TRBD1 (5 bases). The germline V gene encodes CDR1 SGHNT and CDR2 YYREEE (reference sequence). The CDR3 loop spans 12 amino acids. V lost 0 bases, J lost 8 bases, and 8 bases lay in between. The DNA for the CDR3 is TGTGCCAGCAGCTTGGTAGGGGTCGGCTACACCTTC. It encodes CASSLVGVGYTF.

The chain employs TRBV5-5 and TRBJ1-4, with D maybe TRBD1 (5 bases). The CDR3 contains 18 residues. CDR1 SGHKS and CDR2 YYEKEE come from the germline V gene (reference sequence). The germline V and J ends were trimmed by 2 bases and 0 bases, with 17 bases remaining between them. CDR3: CASSLFRDYIATNEKLFF. DNA for the CDR3: TGTGCCAGCAGCTTATTCCGGGACTACATTGCAACTAATGAAAAACTGTTTTTT.

This clone is medium-sized by share. The J gene is TRBJ2-7, the V gene TRBV19, with 11 bases matching TRBD2. After removal of 5 bases from V and 7 bases from J, the junction contained 7 bases not matched to a gene. CDR3 size: 14 residues. Germline CDR1 LNHDA, CDR2 SQIVND (reference sequence). The CDR3 region has the DNA TGTGCCAGTAGTCCGACCGCTAGCGGGAGGGAGCAGTACTTC. This sequence encodes CASSPTASGREQYF.

This clone was found once. The rearrangement links TRBV29-1 to TRBJ1-1; 10 bases line up with TRBD1. The CDR3 runs to 13 residues. Germline V CDR1 and CDR2: SQVTM, ANQGSEA. V lost 7 bases and J lost 8; bases outside the gene matches: 10. The CDR3 sequence: CSAHGGQGPEAFF. The CDR3 DNA reads as TGCAGCGCCCATGGGGGACAGGGGCCAGAAGCTTTCTTT.

The chain carries TRBV10-1 and TRBJ2-7, with no clear D. Germline loops: CDR1 WNHNN, CDR2 SYGVQD (reference sequence). CDR3 length: 13 residues. The V gene lost 4 bases and the J gene lost 3 bases, with 10 bases spanning the gap. The CDR3 is CASSAAIGYEQYF. The CDR3 DNA sequence: TGCGCCAGCAGTGCCGCCATCGGCTACGAGCAGTACTTC.

The J gene is TRBJ1-1, the V gene TRBV19, with D tentatively TRBD1 (6 bases). Germline lookup yields CDR1 LNHDA and CDR2 SQIVND (reference sequence). This CDR3 region has 11 residues. V lost 7 bases to trimming and J lost 6 bases, with 9 bases between them. CDR3 sequence (DNA): TGTGCCAGTACGGGGGGCCCTGAAGCTTTCTTT. This encodes CASTGGPEAFF. The full variable domain, its missing parts supplied by reference TRBV19 and TRBJ1-1, is DGGITQSPKYLFRKEGQNVTLSCEQNLNHDAMYWYRQDPGQGLRLIYYSQIVNDFQKGDIAEGYSVSREKKESFPLTVTSAQKNPTAFYLCASTGGPEAFFGQGTRLTVV.

The chain links TRBV19 to TRBJ1-1; D is unresolved. Trimming shortened V by 1 base and J by 0 bases, and 6 bases separated the two germline ends. This CDR3 has 14 amino acids. Germline V CDR1 and CDR2: LNHDA, SQIVND (reference sequence). The CDR3 sequence is CASSIASMNTEAFF. Here the CDR3 DNA reads TGTGCCAGTAGTATAGCAAGCATGAACACTGAAGCTTTCTTT. Looking up the rest from reference TRBV19 and TRBJ1-1 gives the full variable domain: DGGITQSPKYLFRKEGQNVTLSCEQNLNHDAMYWYRQDPGQGLRLIYYSQIVNDFQKGDIAEGYSVSREKKESFPLTVTSAQKNPTAFYLCASSIASMNTEAFFGQGTRLTVV.

This rearrangement joins TRBV5-1 to TRBJ2-5; TRBD2 matches at 7 bases. There are 16 residues in the CDR3. Losses at the gene ends were 7 bases for V and 1 base for J; bases not matched to a gene: 13. Germline loops: CDR1 SGHRS, CDR2 YFSETQ. The CDR3 spells CASRGEVLDTQETQYF. The CDR3 DNA reads as TGCGCCAGCCGGGGGGAGGTTCTCGACACCCAAGAGACCCAGTACTTC. The variable domain in full, completed from reference TRBV5-1 and TRBJ2-5, reads KAGVTQTPRYLIKTRGQQVTLSCSPISGHRSVSWYQQTPGQGLQFLFEYFSETQRNKGNFPGRFSGRQFSNSRSEMNVSTLELGDSALYLCASRGEVLDTQETQYFGPGTRLLVL.

This clone was picked up one time. This CDR3 is CASSLRATYEQYF. CDR3 sequence (DNA): TGTGCCAGCAGCTTGAGGGCGACCTACGAGCAGTACTTC. The chain couples TRBV11-2 to TRBJ2-7; a possible D gene is TRBD2 (5 bases). V was pared by 3 bases and J by 2 bases, with 8 bases between. The CDR3 contains 13 residues. From germline, CDR1 is SGHAT and CDR2 FQNNGV.

The chain employs TRBV27 and TRBJ2-1, with a possible D match to TRBD2 (6 bases). The CDR3 spans 16 residues. Trimming removed 10 bases from V and 4 bases from J, with 23 bases in between. Germline-derived CDR1 and CDR2 are MNHEY and SMNVEV (reference sequence). The CDR3 DNA reads as TGTGCCACAGCAGTGAGGGACGGGAGAGCATACAATGAGCAGTTCTTC. Translating it yields CATAVRDGRAYNEQFF.

The V and J genes are TRBV7-3 and TRBJ2-7; D remains ambiguous. The CDR3 is 13 amino acids. Trimming took off 5 bases at V and 5 bases at J, with 13 bases between the two ends. The germline V gene encodes CDR1 SGHTA and CDR2 FQGTGA. CDR3: CASSLSAEHEQYF. The DNA for the CDR3 is TGTGCCAGCAGCCTCTCGGCGGAGCACGAGCAGTACTTC.

The J gene is TRBJ2-1, the V gene TRBV2; TRBD1 aligns across 10 bases. CDR3 length: 18 residues. Losses at the gene ends were 0 bases for V and 7 bases for J; bases not matched to a gene: 12. Germline CDR1 reads SNHLY; CDR2 reads FYNNEI. The CDR3 coding sequence is TGTGCCAGCAGTGAAGCGGCACCGACAGGGGGCGCGTTTAATGAGCAGTTCTTC. It encodes CASSEAAPTGGAFNEQFF.

The genes are TRBV4-2 and TRBJ1-6, with 10 positions matching TRBD1. Unmatched junction bases numbered 8, after V lost 4 bases and J lost 8 bases. This CDR3 has 16 amino acids. Looked up from germline, CDR1 is LGHNA and CDR2 is YNFKEQ. CDR3 residues: CASSRDSGTGDSPLHF. Here the CDR3 DNA reads TGTGCCAGCAGCCGGGATTCCGGGACAGGGGATTCACCCCTCCACTTT.

The chain has TRBV10-3 and TRBJ2-3, with 13 bases matching TRBD2. This CDR3 contains 19 residues. From germline, CDR1 is ENHRY and CDR2 SYGVKD. Trimming at V came to 2 bases and at J to 1 base, leaving 9 bases not matched to a gene. In DNA, the CDR3 is TGTGCCATCAGTGAGCCCATCAGGACTAGCGGGAGACGCACAGATACGCAGTATTTT. Its protein product is CAISEPIRTSGRRTDTQYF.

The rearrangement links TRBV6-1 to TRBJ2-2; weak D call: TRBD1 (6 bases). Per germline, CDR1 MNHNS and CDR2 SASEGT. V was pared by 2 bases and J by 0 bases, with 10 bases between. CDR3 length: 16 residues. As DNA, the CDR3 is TGTGCCAGCAGTGAATTAACAGGGCCGAACACCGGGGAGCTGTTTTTT. This sequence encodes CASSELTGPNTGELFF.

The chain recombines TRBV5-6 with TRBJ2-7, with 10 bases aligning to TRBD2. Germline values: CDR1 SGHDT, CDR2 YYEEEE. The V gene end was trimmed by 4 bases and the J gene end by 3 bases; junction bases not matched to a gene: 10. This CDR3 is 16 amino acids long. CDR3 coding DNA: TGTGCCAGCAGCATTAGCGGGAGGCTAAGGGACTACGAGCAGTACTTC. This gives the protein CASSISGRLRDYEQYF.

This clone was seen only a few times. V usage is TRBV18 and J usage is TRBJ1-5; D is ambiguous. V lost 3 bases and J lost 7, with 10 bases in between. Germline V gene sequence: CDR1 KGHSH, CDR2 LQKENI. This CDR3 is 13 amino acids long. As DNA, the CDR3 is TGTGCCAGCTCACCGGGCAGAGTCCAGCCCCAGCATTTT. Translating it yields CASSPGRVQPQHF.

The chain employs TRBV2 and TRBJ2-2, with 7 bases aligning to TRBD2. The CDR3 runs 16 residues. Trimming took 8 bases from V and 5 from J; bases not matched to a gene: 14. Germline V CDR1 and CDR2: SNHLY, FYNNEI. The CDR3 nucleotides read TGTGCCAGCTATAGCATAGGGACTACCCCTACCGGGGAGCTGTTTTTT. This encodes CASYSIGTTPTGELFF.

The gene calls are TRBV30 and TRBJ2-7, with D perhaps matching TRBD2 (6 bases). V gave up 8 bases and J gave up 4 bases, with 15 bases separating them. The CDR3 is made up of 12 amino acids. Germline V gene sequence: CDR1 GTSNPN, CDR2 SVGIG (reference sequence). The CDR3: CALVRGEYEQYF. In DNA form, the CDR3 reads TGTGCCCTGGTGCGGGGTGAGTACGAGCAGTACTTC.

CDR3 in DNA: TGCAGCGTCGGGGAAAACATTCAGTACTTC. Its translation: CSVGENIQYF. V gene TRBV29-1 combines with J gene TRBJ2-4; D might be TRBD2 (5 bases). With 6 bases removed from V and 5 bases from J, the gap between germline ends came to 5 bases. The CDR3 loop spans 10 amino acids. CDR1 and CDR2 from the germline V gene are SQVTM and ANQGSEA.

The chain employs TRBV6-5 and TRBJ2-5; 9 bases align to TRBD1. Germline V gene lookup returns CDR1 MNHEY and CDR2 SVGAGI. The CDR3 is 14 residues long. Trimming removed 5 bases from V and 4 bases from J; junction bases left unmatched: 5. The chain's CDR3 is CASSLTGGAETQYF. Written as DNA, the CDR3 is TGTGCCAGCAGTCTCACAGGGGGCGCAGAGACCCAGTACTTC.

This chain joins TRBV5-3 and TRBJ1-5; 7 positions match TRBD1. TRBV5-3 is an open reading frame, and its role is uncertain. The V gene end was trimmed by 2 bases and the J gene end by 6 bases; junction bases not matched to a gene: 11. The CDR3 consists of 16 residues. CDR3 bases: TGTGCCAGAAGCTTCAAGACAGGGCAACTGTTTCAGCCCCAGCATTTT. The encoded protein is CARSFKTGQLFQPQHF.

This clone came up once. The chain links TRBV2 to TRBJ1-2, with 7 positions matching TRBD1. Trimming removed 8 bases from V and 4 bases from J; junction bases left unmatched: 4. Germline V gene lookup returns CDR1 SNHLY and CDR2 FYNNEI. This CDR3 region has 12 residues. The CDR3 DNA follows: TGTGCCAGCGAAGGACAGGTCTATGGCTACACCTTC. Translating it yields CASEGQVYGYTF.

This clone was counted once. The chain employs TRBV30 and TRBJ1-2, with TRBD1 identical over 8 bases. The CDR3 covers 15 residues. V lost 2 bases, J lost 5 bases, and 10 bases stayed unmatched. Looked up from germline, CDR1 is GTSNPN and CDR2 is SVGIG (reference sequence). The CDR3 nucleotides are TGTGCCTGGAGTACGACAGGGGAAGGGGGTTATGGCTACACCTTC. Its protein is CAWSTTGEGGYGYTF.

The rearrangement joins TRBV10-3 to TRBJ2-7, with D perhaps TRBD1 (7 bases). This CDR3 comprises 13 residues. The ends were cut back, 8 bases at V and 3 bases at J, with 14 bases in the middle. The germline V gene encodes CDR1 ENHRY and CDR2 SYGVKD. The CDR3 DNA sequence: TGTGCCATCGGGGGGACAGCGGACTACGAGCAGTACTTC. Translated: CAIGGTADYEQYF.